One T cell receptor (beta chain) is described in this entry. Its antigen is not known. The data were taken from a study of T cell responses to AZD1222 COVID-19 vaccine. Across the whole study: Second-dose timings of about 4 or about 12 weeks were pooled. Study results and caveats: Unmutated variant regions are reportedly targeted by nearly half of spike-specific TCRs. The study identified only a handful of AZD1222 recipients as seropositive at baseline. There were vaccine-associated CD4 TCRs across spike, dominant at 160-218 and 743-854.

Only in-frame clones appear in the TCRdb table, and some are missing; sequencing was by immunoSEQ multiplex PCR. The data contain 140,000 to 150,000 clones, more than 85% of them singletons. The sequenced sample was peripheral blood, obtained on day 0 of AZD1222 vaccination. This TCR derives from an adult in good health.

The CDR3 sequence is CASSQGNAGELFF. The CDR3 bases are TGTGCCAGCAGCCAAGGAAATGCCGGGGAGCTGTTTTTT. V and J are TRBV14 and TRBJ2-2; D gene uncertain. Germline CDR1 reads SGHDN; CDR2 reads FVKESK. V was shortened by 1 base and J by 6 bases, with 6 bases between the two germline ends. This CDR3 comprises 13 residues.